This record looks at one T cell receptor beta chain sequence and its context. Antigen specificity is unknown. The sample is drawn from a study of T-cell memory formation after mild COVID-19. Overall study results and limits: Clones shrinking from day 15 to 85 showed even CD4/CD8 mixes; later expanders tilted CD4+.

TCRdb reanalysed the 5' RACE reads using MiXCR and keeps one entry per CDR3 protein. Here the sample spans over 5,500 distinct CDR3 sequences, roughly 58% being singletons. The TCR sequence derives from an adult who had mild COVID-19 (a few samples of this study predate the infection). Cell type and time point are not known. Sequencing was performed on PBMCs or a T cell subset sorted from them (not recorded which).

The CDR3 DNA reads TGTGCCAGCAGCTTAGAGCCGGGGGCCTACAATGAGCAGTTCTTC. As protein: CASSLEPGAYNEQFF. The chain couples TRBV11-2 to TRBJ2-1, with D possibly matching TRBD2 (6 bases). CDR3 length: 15 residues. The V end was cut by 0 bases, the J end by 2 bases, with 8 bases between. Germline values: CDR1 SGHAT, CDR2 FQNNGV.